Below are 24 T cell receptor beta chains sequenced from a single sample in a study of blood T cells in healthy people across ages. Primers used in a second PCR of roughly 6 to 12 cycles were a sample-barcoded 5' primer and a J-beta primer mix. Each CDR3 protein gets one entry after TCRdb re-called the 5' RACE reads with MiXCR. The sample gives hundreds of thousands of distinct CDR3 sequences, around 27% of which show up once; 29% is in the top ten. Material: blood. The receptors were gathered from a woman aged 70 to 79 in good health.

CDR3 amino acids: CASSPGTSRGELFF. The CDR3 bases are TGTGCCAGCAGCCCCGGGACTAGCCGCGGGGAGCTGTTTTTT. This chain joins TRBV3-1 and TRBJ2-2; 9 bases line up with TRBD2. V shed 4 bases and J 7 bases; nucleotides not matched to a gene: 4. Germline V gene lookup returns CDR1 LGHDT and CDR2 YNNKEL (reference sequence). This CDR3 comprises 14 residues. The full variable domain, its missing parts supplied by reference TRBV3-1 and TRBJ2-2, is DTAVSQTPKYLVTQMGNDKSIKCEQNLGHDTMYWYKQDSKKFLKIMFSYNNKELIINETVPNRFSPKSPDKAHLNLHINSLELGDSAVYFCASSPGTSRGELFFGEGSRLTVL.

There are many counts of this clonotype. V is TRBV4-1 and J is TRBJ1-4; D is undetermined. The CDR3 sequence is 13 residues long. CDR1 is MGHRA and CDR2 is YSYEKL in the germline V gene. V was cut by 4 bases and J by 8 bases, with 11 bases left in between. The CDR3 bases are TGCGCCAGCAGCCTTTTCAATCGGGAAAAACTGTTTTTT. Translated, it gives CASSLFNREKLFF.

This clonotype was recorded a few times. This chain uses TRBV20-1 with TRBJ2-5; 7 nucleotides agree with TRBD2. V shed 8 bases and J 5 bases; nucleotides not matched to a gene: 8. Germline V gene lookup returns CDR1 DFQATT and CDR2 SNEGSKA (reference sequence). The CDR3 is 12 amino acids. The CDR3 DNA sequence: TGCAGTCTGTTGACTAGCAGGGAGACCCAGTACTTC. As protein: CSLLTSRETQYF.

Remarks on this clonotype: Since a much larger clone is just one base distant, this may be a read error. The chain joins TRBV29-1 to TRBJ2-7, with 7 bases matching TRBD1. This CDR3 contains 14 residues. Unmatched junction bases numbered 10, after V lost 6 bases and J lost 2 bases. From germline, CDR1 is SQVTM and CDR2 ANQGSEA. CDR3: CSVIRQGRPYEQYF. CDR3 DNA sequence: TGCAGCGTAATTCGACAGGGAAGGCCCTACGAGCAGTACTTC.

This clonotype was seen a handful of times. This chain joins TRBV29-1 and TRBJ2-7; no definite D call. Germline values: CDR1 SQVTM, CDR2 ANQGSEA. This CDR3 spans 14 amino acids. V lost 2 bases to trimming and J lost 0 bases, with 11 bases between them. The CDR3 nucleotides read TGCAGCGTTGAATCCGGCCGGGCCTCCTACGAGCAGTACTTC. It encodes CSVESGRASYEQYF.

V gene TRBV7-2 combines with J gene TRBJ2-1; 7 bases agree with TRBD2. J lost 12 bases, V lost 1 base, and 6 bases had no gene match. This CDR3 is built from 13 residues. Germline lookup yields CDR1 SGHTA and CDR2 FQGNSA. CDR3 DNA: TGTGCCAGCAGCTTAGATGGCGGGGAGGGGCAGTTCTTC. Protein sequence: CASSLDGGEGQFF.

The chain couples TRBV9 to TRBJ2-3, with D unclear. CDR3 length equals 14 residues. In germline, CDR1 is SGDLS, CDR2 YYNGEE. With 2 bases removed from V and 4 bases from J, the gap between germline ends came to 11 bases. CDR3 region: CASSVWDRPDTQYF. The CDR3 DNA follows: TGTGCCAGCAGCGTCTGGGATCGCCCAGATACGCAGTATTTT.

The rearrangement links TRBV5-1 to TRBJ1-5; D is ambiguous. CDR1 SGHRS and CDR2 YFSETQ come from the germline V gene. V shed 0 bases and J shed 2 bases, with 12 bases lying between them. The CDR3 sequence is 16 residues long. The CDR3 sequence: CASSLGDTGGNQPQHF. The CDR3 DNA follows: TGCGCCAGCAGCTTGGGTGACACCGGGGGCAATCAGCCCCAGCATTTT.

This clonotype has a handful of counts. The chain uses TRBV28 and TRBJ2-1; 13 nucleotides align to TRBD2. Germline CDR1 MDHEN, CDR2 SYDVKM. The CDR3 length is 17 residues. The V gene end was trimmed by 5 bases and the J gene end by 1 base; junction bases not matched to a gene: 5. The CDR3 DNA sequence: TGTGCCAGCAGTCCGGGACTAGCGGGATCATCCTACAATGAGCAGTTCTTC. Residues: CASSPGLAGSSYNEQFF.

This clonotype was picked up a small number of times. CDR3 protein: CAIGGSTDTQYF. In DNA form, the CDR3 reads TGTGCCATCGGCGGTAGCACAGATACGCAGTATTTT. The V and J genes are TRBV10-3 and TRBJ2-3; unclear D gene. CDR3 size: 12 residues. Germline lookup yields CDR1 ENHRY and CDR2 SYGVKD. V shed 8 bases and J shed 0 bases, with 6 bases lying between them.

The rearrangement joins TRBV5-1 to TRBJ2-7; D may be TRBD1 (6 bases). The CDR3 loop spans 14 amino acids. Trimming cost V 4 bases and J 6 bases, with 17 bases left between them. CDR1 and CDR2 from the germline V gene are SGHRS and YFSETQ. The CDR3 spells CASSPGTGNSEQYF. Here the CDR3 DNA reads TGCGCCAGCAGCCCCGGCACAGGGAATAGCGAGCAGTACTTC.

The CDR3 loop is CASSLPSQETQYF. DNA for the CDR3: TGCGCCAGCAGCTTGCCCAGCCAAGAGACCCAGTACTTC. The chain recombines TRBV5-1 with TRBJ2-5; D unresolved. V was clipped by 1 base and J by 1 base, with 5 bases between them. Per the germline V gene, CDR1 is SGHRS and CDR2 is YFSETQ. This CDR3 spans 13 amino acids.

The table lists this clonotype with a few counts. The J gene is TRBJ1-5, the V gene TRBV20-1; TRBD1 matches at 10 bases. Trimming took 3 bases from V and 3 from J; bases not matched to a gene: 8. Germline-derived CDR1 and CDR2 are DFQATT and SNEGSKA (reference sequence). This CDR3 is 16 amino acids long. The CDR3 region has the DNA TGCAGTGCTAGCCCTTATGACAGGGGGCACAATCAGCCCCAGCATTTT. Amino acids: CSASPYDRGHNQPQHF.

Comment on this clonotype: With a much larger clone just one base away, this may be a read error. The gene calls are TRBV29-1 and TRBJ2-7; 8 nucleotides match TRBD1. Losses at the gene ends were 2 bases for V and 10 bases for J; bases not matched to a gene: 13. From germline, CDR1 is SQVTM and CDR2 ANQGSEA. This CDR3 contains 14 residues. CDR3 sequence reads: CSVERQGAGGNQYF. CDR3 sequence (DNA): TGCAGCGTTGAAAGGCAGGGGGCAGGTGGAAACCAGTACTTC.

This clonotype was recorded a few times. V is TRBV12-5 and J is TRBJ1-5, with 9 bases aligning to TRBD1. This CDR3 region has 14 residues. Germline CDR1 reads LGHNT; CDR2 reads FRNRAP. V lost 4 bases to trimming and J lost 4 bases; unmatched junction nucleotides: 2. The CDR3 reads CASGSGQGNQPQHF. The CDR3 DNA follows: TGTGCTAGTGGTTCGGGACAGGGTAATCAGCCCCAGCATTTT.

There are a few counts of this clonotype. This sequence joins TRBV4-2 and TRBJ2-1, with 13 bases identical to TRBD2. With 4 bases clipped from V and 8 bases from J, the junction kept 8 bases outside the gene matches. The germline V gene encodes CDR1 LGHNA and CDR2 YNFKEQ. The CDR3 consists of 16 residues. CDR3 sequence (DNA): TGTGCCAGCAGCCGGGCGGGACTAGCGGGATTAGATGAGCAGTTCTTC. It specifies CASSRAGLAGLDEQFF.

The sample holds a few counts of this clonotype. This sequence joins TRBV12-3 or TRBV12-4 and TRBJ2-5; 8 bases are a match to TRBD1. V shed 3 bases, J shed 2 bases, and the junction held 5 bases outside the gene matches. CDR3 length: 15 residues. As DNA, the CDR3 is TGTGCCAGCAGTTTTGGGACAGGTGGTCAAGAGACCCAGTACTTC. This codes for CASSFGTGGQETQYF.

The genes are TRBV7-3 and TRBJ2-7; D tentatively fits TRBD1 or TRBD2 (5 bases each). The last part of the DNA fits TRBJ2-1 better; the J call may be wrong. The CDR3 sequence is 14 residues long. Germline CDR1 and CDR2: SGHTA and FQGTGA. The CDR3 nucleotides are TGTGCCAGCAGGACCGGGACGGTAAACAATGAGCAGTTCTTC. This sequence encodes CASRTGTVNNEQFF.

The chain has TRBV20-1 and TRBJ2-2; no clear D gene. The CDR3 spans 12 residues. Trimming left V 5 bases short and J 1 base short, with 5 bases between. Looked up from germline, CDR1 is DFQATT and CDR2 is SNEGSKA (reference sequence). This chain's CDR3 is CSAGGNTGELFF. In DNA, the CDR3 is TGCAGTGCTGGCGGGAACACCGGGGAGCTGTTTTTT.

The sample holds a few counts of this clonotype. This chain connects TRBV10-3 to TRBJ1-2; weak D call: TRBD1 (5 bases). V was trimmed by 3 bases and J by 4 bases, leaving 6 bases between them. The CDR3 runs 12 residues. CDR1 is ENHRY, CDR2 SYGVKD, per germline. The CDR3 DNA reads TGTGCCATCAGTGAAGACAGCTATGGCTACACCTTC. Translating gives CAISEDSYGYTF.

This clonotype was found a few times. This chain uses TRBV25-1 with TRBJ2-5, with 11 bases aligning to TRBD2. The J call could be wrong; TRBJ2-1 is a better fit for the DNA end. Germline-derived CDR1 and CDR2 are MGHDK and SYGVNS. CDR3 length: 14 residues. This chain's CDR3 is CASSETSGSSEQFF. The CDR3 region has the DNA TGTGCCAGCAGTGAAACTAGCGGGAGTAGTGAGCAGTTCTTC.

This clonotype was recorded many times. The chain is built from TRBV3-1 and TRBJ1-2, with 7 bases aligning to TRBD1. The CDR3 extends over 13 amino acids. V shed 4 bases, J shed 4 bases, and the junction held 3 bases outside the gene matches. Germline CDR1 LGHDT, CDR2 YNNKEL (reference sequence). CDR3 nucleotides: TGTGCCAGCAGCCGGGAGGGGGCCTATGGCTACACCTTC. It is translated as CASSREGAYGYTF.

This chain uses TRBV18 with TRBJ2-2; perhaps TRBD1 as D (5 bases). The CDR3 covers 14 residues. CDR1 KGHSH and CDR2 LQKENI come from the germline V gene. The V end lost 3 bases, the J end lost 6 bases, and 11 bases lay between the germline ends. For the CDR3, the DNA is TGTGCCAGCTCACCCTCCGCAGGGCCCGGGGAGCTGTTTTTT. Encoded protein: CASSPSAGPGELFF.

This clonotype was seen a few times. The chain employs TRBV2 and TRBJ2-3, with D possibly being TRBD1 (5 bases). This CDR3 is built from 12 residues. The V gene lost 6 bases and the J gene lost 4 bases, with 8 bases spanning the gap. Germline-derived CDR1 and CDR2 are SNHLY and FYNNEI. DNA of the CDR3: TGTGCCAGCAGCCTGACAGCAGATACGCAGTATTTT. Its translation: CASSLTADTQYF.